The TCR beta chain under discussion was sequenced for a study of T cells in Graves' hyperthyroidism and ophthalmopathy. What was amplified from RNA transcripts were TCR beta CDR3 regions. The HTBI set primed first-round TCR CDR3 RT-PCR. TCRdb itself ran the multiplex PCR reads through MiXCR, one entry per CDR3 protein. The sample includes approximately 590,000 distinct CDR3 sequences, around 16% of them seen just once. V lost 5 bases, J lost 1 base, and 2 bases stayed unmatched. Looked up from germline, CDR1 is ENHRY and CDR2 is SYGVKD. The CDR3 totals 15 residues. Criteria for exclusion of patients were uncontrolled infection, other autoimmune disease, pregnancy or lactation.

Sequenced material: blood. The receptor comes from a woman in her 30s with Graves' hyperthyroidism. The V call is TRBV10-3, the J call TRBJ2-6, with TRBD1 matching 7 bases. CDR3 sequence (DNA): TGTGCCATCAGTACGGGACAGTCTGGGGCCAACGTCCTGACTTTC. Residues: CAISTGQSGANVLTF.